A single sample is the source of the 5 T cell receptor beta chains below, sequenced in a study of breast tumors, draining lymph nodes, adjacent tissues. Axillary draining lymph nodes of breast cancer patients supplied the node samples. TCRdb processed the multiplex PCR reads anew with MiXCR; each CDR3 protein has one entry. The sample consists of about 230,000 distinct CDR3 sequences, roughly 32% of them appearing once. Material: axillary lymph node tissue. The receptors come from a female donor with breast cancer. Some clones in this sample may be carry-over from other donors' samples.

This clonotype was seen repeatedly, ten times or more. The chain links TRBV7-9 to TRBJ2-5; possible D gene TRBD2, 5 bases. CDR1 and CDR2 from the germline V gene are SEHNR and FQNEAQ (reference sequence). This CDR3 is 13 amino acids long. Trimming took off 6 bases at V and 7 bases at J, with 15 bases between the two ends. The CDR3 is CASRSDYERTQYF. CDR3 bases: TGTGCCAGCAGGTCCGACTACGAGAGGACCCAGTACTTC.

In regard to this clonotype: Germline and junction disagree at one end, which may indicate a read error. The CDR3 DNA reads TGTGCCAGCAGTCACTCAGCTAGCGGGATAAATGAGCAGTTCTTC. Translation: CASSHSASGINEQFF. V usage is TRBV6-5 and J usage is TRBJ2-1; 9 positions match TRBD2. This CDR3 region has 15 residues. CDR1 and CDR2 from the germline V gene are MNHEY and SVGAGI.

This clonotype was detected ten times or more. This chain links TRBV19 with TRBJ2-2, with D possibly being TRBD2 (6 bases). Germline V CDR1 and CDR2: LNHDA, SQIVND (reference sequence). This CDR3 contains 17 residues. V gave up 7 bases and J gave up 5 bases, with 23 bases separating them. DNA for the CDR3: TGTGCCAGTACTCCACCCCGGGGCGGGATAGGTACCGGGGAGCTGTTTTTT. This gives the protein CASTPPRGGIGTGELFF.

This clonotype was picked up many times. The CDR3 region is CASSLGGLAGDNEQFF. The CDR3 bases are TGCGCCAGCAGCTTGGGGGGACTAGCGGGAGACAATGAGCAGTTCTTC. The V and J genes are TRBV5-1 and TRBJ2-1, with 14 bases that match TRBD2. CDR1 is SGHRS, CDR2 YFSETQ, per germline. The CDR3 is made up of 16 amino acids. Losses at the gene ends were 0 bases for V and 5 bases for J; bases not matched to a gene: 1.

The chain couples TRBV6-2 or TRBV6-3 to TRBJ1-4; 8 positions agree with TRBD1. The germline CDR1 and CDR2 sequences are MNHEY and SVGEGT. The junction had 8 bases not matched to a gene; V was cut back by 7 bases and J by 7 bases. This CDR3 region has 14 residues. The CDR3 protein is CASIRQGIGEKLFF. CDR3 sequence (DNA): TGTGCCAGCATTCGACAGGGGATTGGTGAAAAACTGTTTTTT.